This entry features one T cell receptor (beta chain) sequence. These data come from a study of T cell responses to AZD1222 COVID-19 vaccine. The ends lost 3 bases at V and 3 bases at J; junction bases unmatched: 7. The length of the CDR3 is 15 residues. The germline CDR1 and CDR2 sequences are SGHVS and FNYEAQ. Only in-frame clones appear in the TCRdb table, and some are missing; sequencing was by immunoSEQ multiplex PCR. Of approximately 89,000 clones in the sample, about 88% were seen once. The chain uses TRBV7-6 and TRBJ1-1, with 7 bases identical to TRBD1. The source was peripheral blood, collected on day 0 of AZD1222 vaccination. The source is an adult in good health. The CDR3 loop is CASSFFQGEDTEAFF. The CDR3 DNA follows: TGTGCCAGCAGCTTCTTCCAGGGGGAAGACACTGAAGCTTTCTTT.